These 6 T cell receptor beta chains came from one sample sequenced in a study of T cells in Graves' hyperthyroidism and ophthalmopathy. TCR beta CDR3 region amplification was performed from RNA transcripts. HTBI primers were employed in a first-round RT-PCR of the TCR CDR3. One entry per CDR3 protein, called by TCRdb with MiXCR from the multiplex PCR reads. The profile shows some 560,000 distinct CDR3 sequences, roughly 15% of them singletons. Material: blood. Receptors were obtained from a middle-aged woman with Graves' hyperthyroidism.

This clonotype was seen ten or more times. This rearrangement joins TRBV19 to TRBJ2-3; D is uncertain. This CDR3 has 14 residues. Between the trimmed V and J ends, which lost 1 base and 0 bases, there was a span of 5 bases. In germline, CDR1 is LNHDA, CDR2 SQIVND (reference sequence). CDR3 DNA: TGTGCCAGTAGTATAGGTATGAGCACAGATACGCAGTATTTT. Amino acid sequence: CASSIGMSTDTQYF.

The chain couples TRBV5-1 to TRBJ1-2; TRBD1 agrees at 7 bases. V lost 0 bases, J lost 4 bases, and 9 bases stayed unmatched. The germline V gene has CDR1 SGHRS and CDR2 YFSETQ. This CDR3 spans 16 amino acids. This CDR3 is CASSLGGTVDVYGYTF. CDR3 coding DNA: TGCGCCAGCAGCTTGGGGGGGACAGTGGACGTCTATGGCTACACCTTC. The full variable domain, rest sourced from reference TRBV5-1 and TRBJ1-2, is KAGVTQTPRYLIKTRGQQVTLSCSPISGHRSVSWYQQTPGQGLQFLFEYFSETQRNKGNFPGRFSGRQFSNSRSEMNVSTLELGDSALYLCASSLGGTVDVYGYTFGSGTRLTVV.

This clonotype has ten or more counts. The V gene is TRBV20-1, the J gene TRBJ2-7; D is perhaps TRBD2 (6 bases). The germline gives CDR1 DFQATT, CDR2 SNEGSKA (reference sequence). CDR3 size: 13 residues. Trimming took off 6 bases at V and 0 bases at J, with 12 bases between the two ends. The CDR3 region has the DNA TGCAGTGCAGATGGGGGGAGCTCCTACGAGCAGTACTTC. This codes for CSADGGSSYEQYF.

The chain couples TRBV5-1 to TRBJ2-3; TRBD1 agrees at 7 bases. Trimming took 7 bases from V and 3 from J; bases not matched to a gene: 11. Germline CDR1 SGHRS, CDR2 YFSETQ. The CDR3 spans 15 residues. The CDR3 nucleotides are TGCGCCAGCTGCCGGAGAGGACAGGTAACAGATACGCAGTATTTT. Protein sequence: CASCRRGQVTDTQYF.

This clonotype has only a few counts. The chain uses TRBV7-8 and TRBJ1-1; a weak D match, TRBD1 (5 bases). The V end was cut by 0 bases, the J end by 0 bases, with 14 bases between. This CDR3 is 17 amino acids long. The germline V gene has CDR1 SGHVS and CDR2 FQNEAQ. The CDR3 region is CASSLAVRGEMNTEAFF. DNA of the CDR3: TGTGCCAGCAGCTTAGCAGTTCGGGGGGAAATGAACACTGAAGCTTTCTTT.

This clonotype was recorded many times. The chain joins TRBV27 to TRBJ2-1; 8 bases align to TRBD2. V lost 7 bases, J lost 0 bases, and 8 bases stayed unmatched. The CDR3 loop spans 16 amino acids. Germline V gene lookup returns CDR1 MNHEY and CDR2 SMNVEV (reference sequence). The CDR3 loop reads CASTSGLAVSYNEQFF. The CDR3 DNA reads as TGTGCCAGCACTTCAGGACTAGCTGTCTCCTACAATGAGCAGTTCTTC.